Each of the 25 T cell receptor beta chains below was sequenced from the same sample in a study of blood T cell repertoires in COVID-19 (dated by TCRdb to about 2020). To prepare the library, the immunoSEQ multiplex PCR assay was applied. TCRdb took this table from immuneACCESS and kept in-frame rearrangements with V and J called. Such tables lack part of the clones; where checked against another copy, unresolved V genes explain under half of the gap, and the rest is unexplained. For this sample there are 200,000 to 250,000 clones; 84% appear just once. Of the sample, about a sixth is held by the ten largest clones. Source material: peripheral blood. These receptor sequences come from an elderly woman with active or convalescent COVID-19.

The V call is TRBV27, the J call TRBJ1-3; a possible D gene is TRBD1 (5 bases). The CDR3 contains 15 residues. Trimming took off 5 bases at V and 2 bases at J, with 13 bases between the two ends. Germline V gene lookup returns CDR1 MNHEY and CDR2 SMNVEV (reference sequence). The CDR3 bases are TGTGCCAGCAGTCCTGCAGGGATTACTGGAAACACCATATATTTT. Protein product: CASSPAGITGNTIYF.

The chain carries TRBV7-2 and TRBJ2-1, with 13 positions matching TRBD2. V was clipped by 5 bases and J by 4 bases; unmatched bases: 11. The CDR3 has 18 residues. Looked up from germline, CDR1 is SGHTA and CDR2 is FQGNSA. The CDR3 sequence is CASSPRTSGSNWYNEQFF. DNA for the CDR3: TGTGCCAGCAGCCCAAGGACTAGCGGGAGCAATTGGTACAATGAGCAGTTCTTC.

CDR3 in amino acids: CASSYSREDTEAFF. As DNA, the CDR3 is TGTGCCAGCAGCTATTCCAGGGAGGACACTGAAGCTTTCTTT. The chain carries TRBV9 and TRBJ1-1; D may be TRBD1 (5 bases). Germline V gene sequence: CDR1 SGDLS, CDR2 YYNGEE. This CDR3 is 14 amino acids long. V lost 4 bases, J lost 3 bases, and 13 bases lay in between.

V and J are TRBV13 and TRBJ2-7; D possibly corresponds to TRBD2 (6 bases). V was cut by 6 bases and J by 0 bases, with 12 bases left in between. Germline-derived CDR1 and CDR2 are PRHDT and FYEKMQ (reference sequence). The CDR3 spans 14 residues. CDR3: CASRGTGSSYEQYF. CDR3 coding DNA: TGTGCCAGCAGAGGGACTGGGAGCTCCTACGAGCAGTACTTC.

V gene TRBV19 combines with J gene TRBJ2-1; tentative D call: TRBD1 (6 bases). The CDR3 is made up of 15 amino acids. Germline values: CDR1 LNHDA, CDR2 SQIVND (reference sequence). The germline V and J ends were trimmed by 1 base and 3 bases, with 10 bases remaining between them. The CDR3 DNA follows: TGTGCCAGTAGTATAGCTAGCAGGGGCTACAATGAGCAGTTCTTC. It specifies CASSIASRGYNEQFF.

This clone occurred a few times. The genes are TRBV4-1 and TRBJ1-2; D may be TRBD1 (6 bases). The CDR3 is made up of 15 amino acids. V was clipped by 0 bases and J by 0 bases, with 8 bases between them. Looked up from germline, CDR1 is MGHRA and CDR2 is YSYEKL. CDR3 DNA: TGCGCCAGCAGCCAAGACCAGGGGTCTAACTATGGCTACACCTTC. This translates into CASSQDQGSNYGYTF.

The chain recombines TRBV14 with TRBJ1-2, with D possibly being TRBD1 (5 bases). Germline loops: CDR1 SGHDN, CDR2 FVKESK. V was shortened by 0 bases and J by 12 bases, with 14 bases between the two germline ends. CDR3 length: 13 amino acids. In DNA form, the CDR3 reads TGTGCCAGCAGCCAAGACCCCGGGACTCTCCACACCTTC. It translates to CASSQDPGTLHTF. The full variable domain, its missing parts supplied by reference TRBV14 and TRBJ1-2, is EAGVTQFPSHSVIEKGQTVTLRCDPISGHDNLYWYRRVMGKEIKFLLHFVKESKQDESGMPNNRFLAERTGGTYSTLKVQPAELEDSGVYFCASSQDPGTLHTFGSGTRLTVV.

This chain's CDR3 is CAWSQDNQGYSHNQPQHF. DNA of the CDR3: TGTGCCTGGAGCCAAGACAACCAGGGATATTCCCACAATCAGCCCCAGCATTTT. The rearrangement links TRBV30 to TRBJ1-5; D might be TRBD1 (5 bases). CDR1 is GTSNPN and CDR2 is SVGIG in the germline V gene (reference sequence). The CDR3 contains 18 residues. V was trimmed by 3 bases and J by 3 bases, leaving 24 bases between them.

V gene TRBV5-4 combines with J gene TRBJ2-7; 8 bases align to TRBD1. The CDR3 spans 14 residues. J was trimmed by 0 bases and V by 3 bases; bases with no gene match: 2. Per the germline V gene, CDR1 is SGHNT and CDR2 is YYREEE (reference sequence). CDR3 DNA: TGTGCCAGCAGCTCGGGACAGGTCTCCTACGAGCAGTACTTC. Amino acids: CASSSGQVSYEQYF.

The gene calls are TRBV9 and TRBJ2-1; 10 bases line up with TRBD2. The CDR3 sequence is 18 residues long. CDR1 SGDLS and CDR2 YYNGEE come from the germline V gene. After removal of 0 bases from V and 3 bases from J, the junction contained 9 bases not matched to a gene. CDR3 DNA: TGTGCCAGCAGCGTAGTTGAACTAGCGGGATCATTCTACAATGAGCAGTTCTTC. This gives the protein CASSVVELAGSFYNEQFF.

The chain has TRBV30 and TRBJ2-1; a weak D match, TRBD1 (6 bases). Germline V gene sequence: CDR1 GTSNPN, CDR2 SVGIG (reference sequence). This CDR3 is built from 15 residues. Between the trimmed V and J ends, which lost 0 bases and 7 bases, there was a span of 16 bases. The CDR3 reads CAWSVTRGRGNEQFF. CDR3 DNA: TGTGCCTGGAGTGTGACCCGGGGCAGGGGTAATGAGCAGTTCTTC.

CDR3 bases: TGTGCCAGTATATCGGGACTCCCCAACACCGGGGAGCTGTTTTTT. Amino acid sequence: CASISGLPNTGELFF. This sequence joins TRBV19 and TRBJ2-2; D possibly corresponds to TRBD2 (6 bases). Germline-derived CDR1 and CDR2 are LNHDA and SQIVND (reference sequence). This CDR3 has 15 amino acids. The V and J ends lost 7 bases and 2 bases respectively, with 14 bases between them.

The rearrangement uses TRBV9 and TRBJ2-7; TRBD2 agrees at 8 bases. Germline V gives CDR1 SGDLS, CDR2 YYNGEE. The V and J ends lost 3 bases and 4 bases, in that order; junction bases with no gene match: 3. The CDR3 sequence is 13 residues long. The CDR3 DNA follows: TGTGCCAGCAGCGGCACGGGGGGGTACGAGCAGTACTTC. Protein: CASSGTGGYEQYF.

The genes are TRBV7-2 and TRBJ1-6; D is unresolved. The germline gives CDR1 SGHTA, CDR2 FQGNSA. The V gene lost 1 base and the J gene lost 9 bases, with 19 bases spanning the gap. The CDR3 length is 17 residues. CDR3 coding DNA: TGTGCCAGCAGCTTAGGGTGGCGGGATATAACGTTTTCACCCCTCCACTTT. Translated: CASSLGWRDITFSPLHF.

V usage is TRBV5-1 and J usage is TRBJ2-1; TRBD2 matches at 14 bases. Losses at the gene ends were 1 base for V and 8 bases for J; bases not matched to a gene: 5. Germline lookup yields CDR1 SGHRS and CDR2 YFSETQ. The CDR3 spans 16 residues. In DNA, the CDR3 is TGCGCCAGCAGCTTGCCTCGACTAGCGGGGGGGGATGAGCAGTTCTTC. It codes for CASSLPRLAGGDEQFF.

The genes are TRBV12-5 and TRBJ2-5, with D possibly being TRBD2 (6 bases). V lost 3 bases and J lost 1, with 18 bases in between. Germline V gene sequence: CDR1 LGHNT, CDR2 FRNRAP. This CDR3 region has 17 residues. CDR3 sequence reads: CASGFHLAPRVQETQYF. The CDR3 coding sequence is TGTGCTAGTGGTTTTCATCTAGCGCCAAGGGTCCAAGAGACCCAGTACTTC.

J is TRBJ2-1 and V is TRBV30; 7 positions match TRBD2. The CDR3 has 15 residues. Germline assignment: CDR1 GTSNPN and CDR2 SVGIG (reference sequence). With V trimmed by 2 bases and J by 12 bases, 16 bases remained unmatched. CDR3 sequence: CAWSRAGVPPHRQFF. DNA for the CDR3: TGTGCCTGGAGTCGTGCGGGGGTCCCTCCCCACCGGCAGTTCTTC.

The chain has TRBV6-5 and TRBJ1-2; TRBD1 agrees at 9 bases. V dropped 6 bases and J dropped 7; count of bases not matched to a gene: 9. This CDR3 has 14 residues. Per germline, CDR1 MNHEY and CDR2 SVGAGI. CDR3 sequence reads: CASRPTGGPLGYTF. The DNA of the CDR3 is TGTGCCAGCAGACCTACAGGGGGCCCCCTTGGCTACACCTTC.

The genes are TRBV24-1 and TRBJ1-5, with D possibly TRBD1 on 5 matching bases. Trimming took off 4 bases at V and 4 bases at J, with 10 bases between the two ends. The CDR3 extends over 14 amino acids. CDR1 and CDR2 from the germline V gene are KGHDR and SFDVKD. The CDR3, as DNA: TGTGCCACCAGTGACACGGGACTTAATCAGCCCCAGCATTTT. Amino acid sequence: CATSDTGLNQPQHF.

The chain couples TRBV9 to TRBJ2-1; 11 bases line up with TRBD2. V lost 5 bases and J lost 3; bases outside the gene matches: 1. The CDR3 runs 14 residues. Germline lookup yields CDR1 SGDLS and CDR2 YYNGEE. The CDR3 DNA follows: TGTGCCAGCAGTCTAGCGGGGGGCTACAATGAGCAGTTCTTC. Protein product: CASSLAGGYNEQFF.

The DNA for the CDR3 is TGTGCCAGCAGTTACAGGGGGGGTGAAGGCTACACCTTC. This sequence encodes CASSYRGGEGYTF. V gene TRBV6-5 combines with J gene TRBJ1-2, with D possibly being TRBD1 (6 bases). Germline V lookup: CDR1 MNHEY, CDR2 SVGAGI. The CDR3 spans 13 residues. V lost 2 bases and J lost 8, with 12 bases in between.

The V gene is TRBV5-1, the J gene TRBJ2-2; a weak D match, TRBD1 (5 bases). This CDR3 comprises 13 residues. Germline values: CDR1 SGHRS, CDR2 YFSETQ. The ends were cut back, 0 bases at V and 6 bases at J, with 6 bases in the middle. The CDR3 DNA sequence: TGCGCCAGCAGCTTGGAGGGGTCCGGGGAGCTGTTTTTT. This encodes CASSLEGSGELFF.

This chain links TRBV28 with TRBJ2-1, with 9 bases lining up with TRBD1. The junction had 6 bases not matched to a gene; V was cut back by 4 bases and J by 2 bases. The germline CDR1 and CDR2 sequences are MDHEN and SYDVKM. The CDR3 totals 16 residues. The CDR3 coding sequence is TGTGCCAGCAGTTCCCCGGGACAGGGCACCTACAATGAGCAGTTCTTC. This translates into CASSSPGQGTYNEQFF.

This chain links TRBV11-2 with TRBJ2-2; 11 bases match TRBD2. The CDR3 contains 16 residues. Germline assignment: CDR1 SGHAT and CDR2 FQNNGV. Trimming removed 5 bases from V and 6 bases from J; junction bases left unmatched: 8. Written as DNA, the CDR3 is TGTGCCAGCAGCCCTCGACTAGCGGGAACCGCCGGGGAGCTGTTTTTT. Its translation: CASSPRLAGTAGELFF. The entire variable domain, with the rest obtained from reference TRBV11-2 and TRBJ2-2, is as follows: EAGVAQSPRYKIIEKRQSVAFWCNPISGHATLYWYQQILGQGPKLLIQFQNNGVVDDSQLPKDRFSAERLKGVDSTLKIQPAKLEDSAVYLCASSPRLAGTAGELFFGEGSRLTVL.

The V gene is TRBV11-2, the J gene TRBJ1-1, with TRBD1 identical over 7 bases. V dropped 5 bases and J dropped 1; count of bases not matched to a gene: 7. This CDR3 has 15 residues. From germline, CDR1 is SGHAT and CDR2 FQNNGV. CDR3 DNA: TGTGCCAGCAGCCTTTCGGGACAGCCGAACACTGAAGCTTTCTTT. Translating it yields CASSLSGQPNTEAFF.